This entry lists 18 T cell receptor beta chains sequenced from one sample in a study of blood T cell repertoires in COVID-19. Only in-frame clones appear in the TCRdb table, and some are missing; sequencing was by immunoSEQ multiplex PCR. In the table there are 300,000 to 400,000 clones, around 87% of which are singletons. Sequenced: peripheral blood. Every receptor here comes from a woman in her forties or fifties with COVID-19, enrolled during active disease.

The CDR3 is CASSVGFRVSYNEQFF. The DNA of the CDR3 is TGTGCCAGCAGCGTAGGGTTCAGGGTTTCCTACAATGAGCAGTTCTTC. The rearrangement uses TRBV9 and TRBJ2-1; TRBD1 is a possible D gene (5 bases). The germline V and J ends were trimmed by 0 bases and 1 base, with 11 bases remaining between them. The CDR3 runs 16 residues. Germline loops: CDR1 SGDLS, CDR2 YYNGEE.

V usage is TRBV9 and J usage is TRBJ2-3; D may be TRBD1 (5 bases). This CDR3 spans 17 amino acids. Trimming shortened V by 3 bases and J by 6 bases, and 23 bases separated the two germline ends. Germline CDR1 is SGDLS and CDR2 is YYNGEE. This CDR3 is CASSAPSLWGLEDTQYF. The CDR3 coding sequence is TGTGCCAGCAGCGCACCCTCACTATGGGGCCTAGAGGATACGCAGTATTTT.

The genes are TRBV4-1 and TRBJ1-6; 8 positions match TRBD1. Trimming took 5 bases from V and 1 from J; bases not matched to a gene: 10. There are 18 residues in the CDR3. In germline, CDR1 is MGHRA, CDR2 YSYEKL. CDR3 sequence (DNA): TGCGCCAGCAGCGGTGTTTCAGGACAGGGATCCTATAATTCACCCCTCCACTTT. It translates to CASSGVSGQGSYNSPLHF.

The J gene is TRBJ2-1, the V gene TRBV30; 9 nucleotides align to TRBD2. This CDR3 is built from 14 residues. Germline loops: CDR1 GTSNPN, CDR2 SVGIG (reference sequence). Unmatched junction bases numbered 8, after V lost 4 bases and J lost 7 bases. CDR3 sequence: CAWNLASGINEQFF. DNA for the CDR3: TGTGCCTGGAATTTAGCTAGCGGGATTAATGAGCAGTTCTTC.

The rearrangement uses TRBV19 and TRBJ2-7; no clear D gene. Between the trimmed V and J ends, which lost 5 bases and 2 bases, there was a span of 25 bases. Germline-derived CDR1 and CDR2 are LNHDA and SQIVND (reference sequence). The CDR3 covers 18 residues. CDR3 in DNA: TGTGCCAGTAGTCCGCAAACTACTTTTGCTGGCCAAACCTACGAGCAGTACTTC. Protein sequence: CASSPQTTFAGQTYEQYF.

The V and J genes are TRBV14 and TRBJ1-2; 9 positions match TRBD1. CDR3 size: 15 residues. Trimming cost V 4 bases and J 4 bases; bases outside gene matches: 7. Germline values: CDR1 SGHDN, CDR2 FVKESK. The CDR3 here is CASSLTGGVVYGYTF. The DNA of the CDR3 is TGTGCCAGCAGCCTTACAGGGGGCGTTGTCTATGGCTACACCTTC.

The chain links TRBV5-1 to TRBJ2-2, with 7 positions matching TRBD1. The V segment lost 0 bases and the J segment 7 bases; nucleotides outside the gene matches: 6. CDR1 is SGHRS and CDR2 is YFSETQ in the germline V gene. CDR3 length: 15 amino acids. The CDR3 loop reads CASSLEGAVIGELFF. As DNA, the CDR3 is TGCGCCAGCAGCTTGGAGGGGGCGGTTATCGGGGAGCTGTTTTTT.

This sequence joins TRBV24-1 and TRBJ2-1, with TRBD1 matching over 12 bases. This CDR3 comprises 16 residues. With V trimmed by 3 bases and J by 5 bases, 4 bases remained unmatched. Germline V CDR1 and CDR2: KGHDR, SFDVKD. The CDR3 nucleotides are TGTGCCACCAGTGATACGGGACAGGGGGCCGACAATGAGCAGTTCTTC. Amino acids: CATSDTGQGADNEQFF.

The V gene is TRBV7-9, the J gene TRBJ1-1; D not resolved. This CDR3 comprises 15 residues. Germline values: CDR1 SEHNR, CDR2 FQNEAQ (reference sequence). V was cut by 1 base and J by 0 bases, with 9 bases left in between. The CDR3 DNA reads TGTGCCAGCAGCTTAGATCGCAGGTTGAACACTGAAGCTTTCTTT. Its protein is CASSLDRRLNTEAFF.

The chain carries TRBV5-4 and TRBJ1-4; TRBD1 aligns across 11 bases. The CDR3 length is 17 residues. With 2 bases clipped from V and 3 bases from J, the junction kept 6 bases outside the gene matches. The V gene's germline CDR1 is SGHNT and CDR2 YYREEE (reference sequence). CDR3 coding DNA: TGTGCCAGCAGCTTAGGACAGGGGGCGTTCGCTAATGAAAAACTGTTTTTT. Amino acids: CASSLGQGAFANEKLFF.

Note on this clone: It differs at one base from a far larger clone, so likely a read error. This rearrangement joins TRBV7-8 to TRBJ1-1, with 9 bases aligning to TRBD1. The length of the CDR3 is 14 residues. V dropped 4 bases and J dropped 5; count of bases not matched to a gene: 5. The germline V gene has CDR1 SGHVS and CDR2 FQNEAQ. The CDR3 here is CASSSRTGETEAFF. The DNA of the CDR3 is TGTGCCAGCAGCTCAAGGACAGGGGAAACTGAAGCTTTCTTT.

The chain joins TRBV5-1 to TRBJ2-3; maybe TRBD2 (5 bases). The CDR3 sequence is 14 residues long. Trimming cost V 4 bases and J 3 bases, with 12 bases left between them. Per germline, CDR1 SGHRS and CDR2 YFSETQ. CDR3: CASSLDSGTDTQYF. CDR3 DNA: TGCGCCAGCAGCCTAGACTCGGGAACAGATACGCAGTATTTT.

This chain's CDR3 is CASTDRKTDTQYF. CDR3 DNA: TGCGCCAGCACTGACAGGAAGACAGATACGCAGTATTTT. V usage is TRBV10-2 and J usage is TRBJ2-3; D might be TRBD1 (6 bases). Per the germline V gene, CDR1 is WSHSY and CDR2 is SAAADI. CDR3 size: 13 residues. V shed 7 bases and J shed 3 bases, with 11 bases lying between them.

The V gene is TRBV6-2 or TRBV6-3, the J gene TRBJ2-7, with TRBD1 identical over 9 bases. The ends lost 5 bases at V and 5 bases at J; junction bases unmatched: 10. CDR3 length equals 15 residues. Germline CDR1 and CDR2: MNHEY and SVGEGT. The CDR3 spells CASSQQGAAFDEQYF. CDR3 bases: TGTGCCAGCAGTCAACAGGGGGCGGCCTTTGACGAGCAGTACTTC.

The CDR3 here is CASSQDVWQTQYF. The CDR3 coding sequence is TGTGCCAGCAGCCAAGATGTCTGGCAGACCCAGTACTTC. The chain combines TRBV3-1 (or the pseudogene TRBV3-2) with TRBJ2-5; D not certain. The V gene lost 0 bases and the J gene lost 6 bases, with 8 bases spanning the gap. The germline V gene has CDR1 LGHDT and CDR2 YNNKEL (reference sequence). This CDR3 spans 13 amino acids.

The chain combines TRBV6-6 with TRBJ1-5; possibly TRBD1 for D (5 bases). Per germline, CDR1 MNHNY and CDR2 SVGAGI (reference sequence). The CDR3 is 15 amino acids. V lost 4 bases and J lost 1, with 11 bases in between. This chain's CDR3 is CASSFGRGSNQPQHF. The CDR3 DNA sequence: TGTGCCAGCAGTTTTGGAAGGGGAAGCAATCAGCCCCAGCATTTT.

CDR3 nucleotides: TGTGCCAGCAGCCGACAGGGACCAGATACGCAGTATTTT. This translates into CASSRQGPDTQYF. The chain joins TRBV3-1 (or the pseudogene TRBV3-2) to TRBJ2-3; 7 nucleotides line up with TRBD1. The CDR3 consists of 13 residues. Trimming cost V 4 bases and J 4 bases; bases outside gene matches: 2. CDR1 LGHDT and CDR2 YNNKEL come from the germline V gene (reference sequence).

The chain couples TRBV5-1 to TRBJ2-2; 12 nucleotides agree with TRBD2. With V trimmed by 4 bases and J by 4 bases, 5 bases remained unmatched. This CDR3 contains 16 residues. Per germline, CDR1 SGHRS and CDR2 YFSETQ. CDR3 sequence reads: CASSELAGGRTGELFF. The DNA of the CDR3 is TGCGCCAGCAGCGAACTAGCGGGAGGACGCACCGGGGAGCTGTTTTTT.